The 27 T cell receptor beta chains below come from one sample, sequenced in a study of graft-versus-host responses after intestinal transplantation. TCRdb keeps only in-frame clones here, not all; method: immunoSEQ multiplex PCR. The profile covers tens of thousands of clones, with 90% to 95% appearing a single time and 0.49% taken by the ten largest. These receptors have no identified antigens. The sequences come from unstimulated CD8+ T cells sorted from spleen or lymph node cells, collected before intestinal transplant. The receptors were gathered from a human donor who received an intestinal transplant.

This chain uses TRBV5-6 with TRBJ1-3; D is possibly TRBD1 (6 bases). Trimming pared 0 bases from V and 11 bases from J, leaving 9 bases between. The length of the CDR3 is 12 residues. Germline V gene sequence: CDR1 SGHDT, CDR2 YYEEEE. DNA for the CDR3: TGTGCCAGCAGCTTGGTACAGGGCGCCATATATTTT. Its protein is CASSLVQGAIYF.

The rearrangement uses TRBV4-1 and TRBJ1-3, with TRBD1 identical over 10 bases. This CDR3 is 17 amino acids long. V lost 0 bases, J lost 3 bases, and 5 bases stayed unmatched. Germline V gives CDR1 MGHRA, CDR2 YSYEKL. The CDR3 DNA sequence: TGCGCCAGCAGCCAAGATGGGGGACAGGGGTTTGGAAACACCATATATTTT. Translated, it gives CASSQDGGQGFGNTIYF.

The V gene is TRBV7-9, the J gene TRBJ2-7; 11 nucleotides agree with TRBD1. This CDR3 is built from 17 residues. The J segment lost 7 bases and the V segment lost 2 bases, leaving 13 bases of the junction unmatched. Germline CDR1 and CDR2: SEHNR and FQNEAQ (reference sequence). DNA for the CDR3: TGTGCCAGCAGCTTATTTTGGGACGGACAGGGGGCAGGGGAGCAGTACTTC. Translating it yields CASSLFWDGQGAGEQYF.

This chain links TRBV5-1 with TRBJ2-5; 8 nucleotides match TRBD2. The CDR3 sequence is 14 residues long. The V segment lost 4 bases and the J segment 1 base; nucleotides outside the gene matches: 3. Germline V gene lookup returns CDR1 SGHRS and CDR2 YFSETQ. Here the CDR3 reads CASSPAGGQETQYF. The CDR3 nucleotides are TGCGCCAGCAGCCCGGCGGGGGGCCAAGAGACCCAGTACTTC.

This chain uses TRBV6-4 with TRBJ1-4, with 9 bases identical to TRBD1. V dropped 10 bases and J dropped 8; count of bases not matched to a gene: 8. Germline-derived CDR1 and CDR2 are MRHNA and SNTAGT. The CDR3 extends over 13 amino acids. The CDR3 sequence is CATPGQGQEKLFF. CDR3 DNA: TGTGCCACCCCGGGACAGGGACAGGAAAAACTGTTTTTT.

The chain recombines TRBV5-1 with TRBJ2-5; weak D call: TRBD2 (6 bases). CDR1 and CDR2 (germline): SGHRS, YFSETQ. V gave up 0 bases and J gave up 3 bases, with 6 bases separating them. CDR3 length equals 13 residues. In nucleotides, the CDR3 is TGCGCCAGCAGCTTGGGGGGGGAAGAGACCCAGTACTTC. It codes for CASSLGGEETQYF.

This chain links TRBV4-1 with TRBJ2-7, with 9 positions matching TRBD2. This CDR3 region has 17 residues. Germline V gene lookup returns CDR1 MGHRA and CDR2 YSYEKL. Germline trimming cut 1 base from V and 0 bases from J; bases unmatched to any gene: 7. The chain's CDR3 is CASSQGRAGGLSYEQYF. The CDR3 DNA follows: TGCGCCAGCAGCCAAGGGAGAGCGGGAGGTCTCTCCTACGAGCAGTACTTC.

The chain employs TRBV4-1 and TRBJ1-4; no reliable D call. Germline V lookup: CDR1 MGHRA, CDR2 YSYEKL. The CDR3 loop spans 14 amino acids. V was clipped by 5 bases and J by 4 bases, with 11 bases between them. The CDR3 loop reads CASSVREDNEKLFF. For the CDR3, the DNA is TGCGCCAGCAGCGTCCGGGAGGATAATGAAAAACTGTTTTTT.

The chain recombines TRBV7-2 with TRBJ1-1, with D perhaps matching TRBD1 (5 bases). Trimming left V 4 bases short and J 4 bases short, with 13 bases between. This CDR3 is built from 14 residues. The germline CDR1 and CDR2 sequences are SGHTA and FQGNSA. The CDR3 loop is CASSYTNGGTEAFF. CDR3 in DNA: TGTGCCAGCAGCTACACAAACGGGGGCACTGAAGCTTTCTTT.

This chain connects TRBV4-3 to TRBJ2-7; 7 bases are a match to TRBD1. The CDR3 covers 16 residues. After removal of 0 bases from V and 8 bases from J, the junction contained 13 bases not matched to a gene. In germline, CDR1 is LGHNA, CDR2 YSLEER. The CDR3 loop is CASSQDRFDTGVKQYF. The CDR3 DNA follows: TGCGCCAGCAGCCAAGATCGTTTCGACACAGGGGTTAAGCAGTACTTC.

This chain uses TRBV11-2 with TRBJ2-7; tentatively, D is TRBD1 (8 bases). The V and J ends lost 5 bases and 3 bases respectively, with 14 bases between them. CDR1 and CDR2 from the germline V gene are SGHAT and FQNNGV. There are 14 residues in the CDR3. The CDR3 coding sequence is TGTGCCAGCAGCATAACAGGGGGGGGCTACGAGCAGTACTTC. Translation gives CASSITGGGYEQYF. Full variable domain (rest looked up from reference TRBV11-2 and TRBJ2-7): EAGVAQSPRYKIIEKRQSVAFWCNPISGHATLYWYQQILGQGPKLLIQFQNNGVVDDSQLPKDRFSAERLKGVDSTLKIQPAKLEDSAVYLCASSITGGGYEQYFGPGTRLTVT.

The chain employs TRBV14 and TRBJ1-6; no clear D gene. CDR1 is SGHDN and CDR2 is FVKESK in the germline V gene. The CDR3 length is 14 residues. V shed 4 bases and J shed 10 bases, with 14 bases lying between them. CDR3 in amino acids: CASSLDDISSPLHF. The CDR3 DNA reads as TGTGCCAGCAGCCTCGATGACATCTCCTCACCCCTCCACTTT.

The rearrangement links TRBV27 to TRBJ1-3; D not resolved. The germline V gene has CDR1 MNHEY and CDR2 SMNVEV (reference sequence). CDR3 size: 14 residues. As DNA, the CDR3 is TGTGCAGGCCACCCCGGGGACTCTGGAAACACCATATATTTT. Protein sequence: CAGHPGDSGNTIYF.

The rearrangement links TRBV27 to TRBJ2-7; D may be TRBD1 (6 bases). V lost 5 bases to trimming and J lost 6 bases, with 17 bases between them. Germline V gene lookup returns CDR1 MNHEY and CDR2 SMNVEV (reference sequence). CDR3 size: 14 residues. The CDR3 reads CASSPMVTGSEQYF. The CDR3 region has the DNA TGTGCCAGCAGTCCCATGGTCACAGGGAGCGAGCAGTACTTC.

The chain is built from TRBV4-3 and TRBJ2-1, with TRBD1 identical over 8 bases. The CDR3 consists of 15 residues. Germline V gene data show CDR1 as LGHNA and CDR2 as YSLEER. V dropped 4 bases and J dropped 4; count of bases not matched to a gene: 6. The CDR3 sequence: CASSPGGAGYNEQFF. The DNA of the CDR3 is TGCGCCAGCAGCCCAGGGGGCGCAGGGTACAATGAGCAGTTCTTC.

The chain joins TRBV27 to TRBJ2-1; 8 bases match TRBD2. Germline V gene lookup returns CDR1 MNHEY and CDR2 SMNVEV (reference sequence). The ends lost 4 bases at V and 6 bases at J; junction bases unmatched: 8. The CDR3 contains 15 residues. The chain's CDR3 is CASSSTPGGANEQFF. CDR3 nucleotides: TGTGCCAGCAGTTCGACCCCGGGGGGGGCCAATGAGCAGTTCTTC.

The chain is built from TRBV12-2 and TRBJ1-5; the table calls TRBD1, which could not be checked here. TRBV12-2 is tagged as a pseudogene. There are 15 residues in the CDR3. CDR3 region: CASRLGWTGVQPQHF. CDR3 sequence (DNA): TGTGCAAGTCGCTTGGGATGGACAGGGGTTCAGCCCCAGCATTTT.

This clone has only one observation. The rearrangement uses TRBV5-5 and TRBJ2-7; 12 bases agree with TRBD2. This CDR3 has 15 residues. Trimming cost V 3 bases and J 5 bases; bases outside gene matches: 6. Germline V gene lookup returns CDR1 SGHKS and CDR2 YYEKEE (reference sequence). CDR3 region: CASSSTSGGFNEQYF. In DNA form, the CDR3 reads TGTGCCAGCAGCTCAACTAGCGGGGGGTTTAACGAGCAGTACTTC.

V usage is TRBV27 and J usage is TRBJ2-1; tentative D call: TRBD2 (6 bases). The germline gives CDR1 MNHEY, CDR2 SMNVEV (reference sequence). With 11 bases removed from V and 0 bases from J, the gap between germline ends came to 17 bases. This CDR3 is 15 amino acids long. DNA for the CDR3: TGTGCCGCCTCGGGCGGGGTGAGCTCCTACAATGAGCAGTTCTTC. This translates into CAASGGVSSYNEQFF.

V and J are TRBV27 and TRBJ2-7, with D maybe TRBD1 (5 bases). This CDR3 is built from 15 residues. The V gene lost 6 bases and the J gene lost 1 base, with 16 bases spanning the gap. Per germline, CDR1 MNHEY and CDR2 SMNVEV (reference sequence). This CDR3 is CASSPYGDSSYEQYF. DNA of the CDR3: TGTGCCAGCAGCCCGTATGGCGACAGTTCCTACGAGCAGTACTTC.

This chain connects TRBV27 to TRBJ2-3; TRBD2 agrees at 8 bases. CDR3 length: 15 residues. Germline CDR1 MNHEY, CDR2 SMNVEV (reference sequence). Trimming removed 4 bases from V and 2 bases from J; junction bases left unmatched: 5. For the CDR3, the DNA is TGTGCCAGCAGTTACGTAGCGGGGTACACAGATACGCAGTATTTT. This codes for CASSYVAGYTDTQYF.

The chain links TRBV2 to TRBJ2-4, with a tentative D call TRBD2 (5 bases). The CDR3 loop spans 16 amino acids. The V and J ends lost 2 bases and 8 bases respectively, with 19 bases between them. Germline lookup yields CDR1 SNHLY and CDR2 FYNNEI. In nucleotides, the CDR3 is TGTGCCAGCAGTGAAAGCCCCACGGCCGGGGTTGACATTCAGTACTTC. This translates into CASSESPTAGVDIQYF.

The chain recombines TRBV14 with TRBJ2-7, with 11 bases identical to TRBD2. Per germline, CDR1 SGHDN and CDR2 FVKESK. J was trimmed by 6 bases and V by 0 bases; bases with no gene match: 16. The CDR3 has 19 residues. In nucleotides, the CDR3 is TGTGCCAGCAGCCAAGATCCGAGGACTAGCGGGCCAAAGGGGATCGAGCAGTACTTC. Translated: CASSQDPRTSGPKGIEQYF.

This chain joins TRBV6-5 and TRBJ1-1, with a weak D call TRBD1 (6 bases). V dropped 2 bases and J dropped 0 bases, with 7 bases sitting between them. The CDR3 loop spans 14 amino acids. The germline V gene has CDR1 MNHEY and CDR2 SVGAGI. In DNA form, the CDR3 reads TGTGCCAGCAGTTACGGGACATTGAACACTGAAGCTTTCTTT. It is translated as CASSYGTLNTEAFF.

As to this clone: Other nucleotide sequences from this sample produce the same CDR3. The chain combines TRBV6-1 with TRBJ2-1; D may be TRBD2 (7 bases). The V gene lost 1 base and the J gene lost 9 bases, with 16 bases spanning the gap. The germline V gene encodes CDR1 MNHNS and CDR2 SASEGT. This CDR3 contains 15 residues. The DNA of the CDR3 is TGTGCCAGCAGTGAAGTGGGGGGGGCCCGCCGTGAGCAGTTCTTC. Its translation: CASSEVGGARREQFF.

V is TRBV27 and J is TRBJ2-5, with 9 bases that match TRBD2. V dropped 3 bases and J dropped 4; count of bases not matched to a gene: 3. The CDR3 has 14 amino acids. Germline CDR1 MNHEY, CDR2 SMNVEV (reference sequence). In DNA form, the CDR3 reads TGTGCCAGCAGTTTCTCGACTAGCGGAGAGACCCAGTACTTC. It is translated as CASSFSTSGETQYF.

The chain is built from TRBV9 and TRBJ2-5; D might be TRBD1 (6 bases). V lost 3 bases to trimming and J lost 5 bases, with 14 bases between them. Germline CDR1 reads SGDLS; CDR2 reads YYNGEE. The CDR3 runs 14 residues. This CDR3 reads CASSGAGTLETQYF. The CDR3, as DNA: TGTGCCAGCAGCGGGGCCGGGACATTGGAGACCCAGTACTTC.